The 5 T cell receptor beta chains below were found in one sample sequenced in a study of regulatory T cells in long-lasting Graves disease. According to the study, TCR beta libraries were built with iRepertoire HTBI primers and CDR3-region Arm-PCR. TCRdb reprocessed the multiplex PCR reads via MiXCR and lists one record per CDR3 protein. Among 400,000 to 550,000 distinct CDR3 sequences listed, around 17% were seen once. The time point is: newly diagnosed GD, antithyroid drugs for less than 3 months. The TCR library was made from RNA that had been extracted from PBMCs in TRIzol. The same data also went into a second study, on T cells in Graves' hyperthyroidism and ophthalmopathy.

The sample in question was peripheral blood mononuclear cells (PBMCs), obtained at new diagnosis, from a patient treated with antithyroid drugs. Every receptor here comes from a woman aged 18 to 35 with Graves disease.

The chain uses TRBV15 and TRBJ2-1, with D maybe TRBD2 (6 bases). Germline V gene lookup returns CDR1 LNHNV and CDR2 YYDKDF (reference sequence). There are 16 residues in the CDR3. Between the trimmed V and J ends, which lost 3 bases and 7 bases, there was a span of 19 bases. The CDR3 loop reads CATSSPPEGLWNEQFF. DNA for the CDR3: TGTGCCACCAGCAGTCCGCCGGAGGGCCTATGGAATGAGCAGTTCTTC.

This clonotype was counted a few times. The chain is built from TRBV27 and TRBJ1-2; TRBD1 is a possible D gene (6 bases). The CDR3 length is 15 residues. Trimming left V 6 bases short and J 2 bases short, with 16 bases between. Germline CDR1 MNHEY, CDR2 SMNVEV (reference sequence). The CDR3 nucleotides are TGTGCCAGCAGGCGGGGGGGGGGGCACAACTATGGCTACACCTTC. Encoded protein: CASRRGGGHNYGYTF.

This clonotype was counted ten times or more. This chain joins TRBV7-9 and TRBJ2-3; no clear D. This CDR3 region has 14 residues. V was cut by 0 bases and J by 4 bases, with 8 bases left in between. From germline, CDR1 is SEHNR and CDR2 FQNEAQ (reference sequence). Written as DNA, the CDR3 is TGTGCCAGCAGCTTAGCCGTGCGGCCAGATACGCAGTATTTT. This codes for CASSLAVRPDTQYF.

Points on this clonotype: A far larger clone is only one base removed, so a read error is likely. The rearrangement uses TRBV7-2 and TRBJ2-1; D uncertain. CDR1 SGHTA and CDR2 FQGNSA come from the germline V gene. This CDR3 comprises 15 residues. The CDR3 DNA sequence: TGTGCCAGCAGCTTAGAGGGCAGCTCCTGCAATGAGCAGTTCTTC. This translates into CASSLEGSSCNEQFF.

There are a few counts of this clonotype. V gene TRBV27 combines with J gene TRBJ2-1, with D possibly being TRBD1 or TRBD2 (5 bases each). Trimming left V 10 bases short and J 5 bases short, with 12 bases between. This CDR3 has 12 residues. Germline V gene data show CDR1 as MNHEY and CDR2 as SMNVEV (reference sequence). CDR3 coding DNA: TGTGCCACCCCTGGGACGAACAATGAGCAGTTCTTC. This gives the protein CATPGTNNEQFF.